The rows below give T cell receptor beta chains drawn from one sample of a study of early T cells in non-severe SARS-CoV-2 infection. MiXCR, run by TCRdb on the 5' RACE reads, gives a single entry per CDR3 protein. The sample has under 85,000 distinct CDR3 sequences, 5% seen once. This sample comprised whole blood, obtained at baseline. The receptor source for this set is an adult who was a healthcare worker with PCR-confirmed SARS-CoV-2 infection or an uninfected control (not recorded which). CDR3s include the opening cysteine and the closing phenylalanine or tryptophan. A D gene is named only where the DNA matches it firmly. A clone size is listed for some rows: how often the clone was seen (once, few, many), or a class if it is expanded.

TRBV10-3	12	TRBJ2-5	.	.	TGTGCCATCAGTGAGGCTAAAGAGACCCAGTACTTC	CAISEAKETQYF
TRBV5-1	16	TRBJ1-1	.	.	TGCGCCAGCAGCTTGTCCCAAAGGTACCTAAACACTGAAGCTTTCTTT	CASSLSQRYLNTEAFF
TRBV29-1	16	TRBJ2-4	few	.	TGCAGCGTCGCGCTTAGGGCCCGGGTGGACAAAAACATTCAGTACTTC	CSVALRARVDKNIQYF
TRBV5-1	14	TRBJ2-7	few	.	TGCGCCAGCAGCTTGGAGAGGGGACGATACGAGCAGTACTTC	CASSLERGRYEQYF
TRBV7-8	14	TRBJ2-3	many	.	TGTGCCAGCAGCCTCGGGGCTAGCACAGATACGCAGTATTTT	CASSLGASTDTQYF
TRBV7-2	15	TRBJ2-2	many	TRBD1	TGTGCCAGCAGCCCTAACAGGGGGCCTACCGGGGAGCTGTTTTTT	CASSPNRGPTGELFF
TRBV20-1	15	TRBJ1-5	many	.	TGCAGTGCCACGGGGGGTCCTAATAGCAATCAGCCCCAGCATTTT	CSATGGPNSNQPQHF
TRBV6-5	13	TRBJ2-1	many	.	TGTGCCAGCAGTAGCTCCGTCTACAATGAGCAGTTCTTC	CASSSSVYNEQFF
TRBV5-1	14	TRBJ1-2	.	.	TGCGCCAGCAGCTTGGGGGAGCGCGGCTATGGCTACACCTTC	CASSLGERGYGYTF
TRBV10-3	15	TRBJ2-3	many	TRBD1	TGTGCCATCAGTGAGCCGGGACAGGTCACAGATACGCAGTATTTT	CAISEPGQVTDTQYF
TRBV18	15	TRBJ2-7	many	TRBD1	TGTGCCAGCTCACCCATCGGGACAGCAACCTACGAGCAGTACTTC	CASSPIGTATYEQYF
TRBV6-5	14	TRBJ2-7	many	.	TGTGCCAGCAGCCGGACGTCCACATCCTACGAGCAGTACTTC	CASSRTSTSYEQYF
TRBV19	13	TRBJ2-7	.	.	TGTGCCAGTAGTAGCCACGGCCTTGGCGAGCAGTACTTC	CASSSHGLGEQYF
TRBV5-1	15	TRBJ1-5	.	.	TGCGCCAGCAGGGGGGACTTAGGGGCCGATCAGCCCCAGCATTTT	CASRGDLGADQPQHF
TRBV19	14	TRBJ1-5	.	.	TGTGCCAGTAGGCAGACAGGCCTATATCAGCCCCAGCATTTT	CASRQTGLYQPQHF
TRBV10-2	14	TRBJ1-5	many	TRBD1	TGCGCCAGCAGTCCTAACAGGGGTCCAAAGCCCCAGCATTTT	CASSPNRGPKPQHF
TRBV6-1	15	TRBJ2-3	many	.	TGTGCCAGCAGTGAAATGGGCCCCACGGGAGATACGCAGTATTTT	CASSEMGPTGDTQYF
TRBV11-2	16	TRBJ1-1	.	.	TGTGCCAGCAGCTTAGTTTTTACCAGGTATCACACTGAAGCTTTCTTT	CASSLVFTRYHTEAFF
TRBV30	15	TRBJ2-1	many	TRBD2	TGTGCCTGGATCATTGAAGCGGGAGTAAGGAATGAGCAGTTCTTC	CAWIIEAGVRNEQFF
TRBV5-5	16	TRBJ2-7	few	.	TGTGCCAGCAGCCCGGGACGGGAGGGGGCCGGCCACGAGCAGTACTTC	CASSPGREGAGHEQYF
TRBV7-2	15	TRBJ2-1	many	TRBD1	TGTGCCAGCAGCCAACAGGGGGCTACCTACAATGAGCAGTTCTTC	CASSQQGATYNEQFF
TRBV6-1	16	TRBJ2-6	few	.	TGTGCCAGCACCCCCGGACAGTTCTCTGGGGCCAACGTCCTGACTTTC	CASTPGQFSGANVLTF
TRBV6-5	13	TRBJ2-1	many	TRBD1	TGTGCCAGCATGCGGACAGGGACCAATGAGCAGTTCTTC	CASMRTGTNEQFF
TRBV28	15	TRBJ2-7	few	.	TGTGCCAGCAGTATCGTACAGGGAAAGTCTAGGGAGCAGTACTTC	CASSIVQGKSREQYF
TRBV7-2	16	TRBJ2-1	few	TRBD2	TGTGCCAGCAGCTTAGAAGGGACTAGCGGGGGCAATGAGCAGTTCTTC	CASSLEGTSGGNEQFF
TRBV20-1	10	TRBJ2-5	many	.	TGCAGTGCTGCTGGGGAGACCCAGTACTTC	CSAAGETQYF
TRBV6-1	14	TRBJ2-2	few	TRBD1	TGTGCCAGCAAAGGGACAGGGTCCACCGGGGAGCTGTTTTTT	CASKGTGSTGELFF
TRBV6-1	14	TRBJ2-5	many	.	TGTGCCAGCAGTGAAAGCGGGTCTCCGGAGACCCAGTACTTC	CASSESGSPETQYF
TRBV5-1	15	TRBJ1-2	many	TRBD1	TGCGCCAGCAGCCCACCGGGACAGAGAAACTATGGCTACACCTTC	CASSPPGQRNYGYTF
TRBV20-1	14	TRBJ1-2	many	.	TGCAGTGCTAGAAATTCAGGAATTGATGATGGCTACACCTTC	CSARNSGIDDGYTF
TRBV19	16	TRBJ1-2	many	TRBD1	TGTGCCAGTAGTTCTCATCCGGGACAGGGGGCGCCTAGCTACACCTTC	CASSSHPGQGAPSYTF
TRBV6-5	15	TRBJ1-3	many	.	TGTGCCAGCAGCCGTACGGCAGGGGAGGGAAACACCATATATTTT	CASSRTAGEGNTIYF
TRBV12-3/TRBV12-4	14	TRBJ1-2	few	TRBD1	TGTGCCAGCCTAGGACAGGGTGTTTCCGGTGGCTACACCTTC	CASLGQGVSGGYTF
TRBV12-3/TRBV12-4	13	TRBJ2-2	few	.	TGTGCCAGCAGGAAGACAAGCACCGGGGAGCTGTTTTTT	CASRKTSTGELFF
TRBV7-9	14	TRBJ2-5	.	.	TGTGCCAGCAGCTTAGCGTGGGGCGAAGAGACCCAGTACTTC	CASSLAWGEETQYF
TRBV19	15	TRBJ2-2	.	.	TGTGCCAGTACCCCGGGGGTGAGGCACACCGGGGAGCTGTTTTTT	CASTPGVRHTGELFF
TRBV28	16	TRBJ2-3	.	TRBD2	TGTGCCAGCAGTTTCCTCAAAGCGGGAGGCACAGATACGCAGTATTTT	CASSFLKAGGTDTQYF
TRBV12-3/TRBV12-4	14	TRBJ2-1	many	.	TGTGCCAGCAGTCCCCAGGGTTCTGACAATGAGCAGTTCTTC	CASSPQGSDNEQFF
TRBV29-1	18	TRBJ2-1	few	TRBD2	TGCAGCGTTGAATCCATCGGACTAGCGGGAGGTGCGGACAATGAGCAGTTCTTC	CSVESIGLAGGADNEQFF
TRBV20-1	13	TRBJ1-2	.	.	TGCAGTGCTAGCTTGGACGGACTTCTGGGCTACACCTTC	CSASLDGLLGYTF
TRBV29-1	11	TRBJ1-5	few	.	TGCAGCGTTGAATGGAATCAGCCCCAGCATTTT	CSVEWNQPQHF
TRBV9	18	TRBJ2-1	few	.	TGTGCCAGCAGCCTCCGAGAGGGAGGTAAATCTAGGGACAATGAGCAGTTCTTC	CASSLREGGKSRDNEQFF
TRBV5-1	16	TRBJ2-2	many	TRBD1	TGCGCCAGCAGCCGAGGGACAGCCACGAACACCGGGGAGCTGTTTTTT	CASSRGTATNTGELFF
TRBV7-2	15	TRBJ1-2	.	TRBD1	TGTGCCAGCAGCTTAGTTGGAGGGGGCGACTATGGCTACACCTTC	CASSLVGGGDYGYTF
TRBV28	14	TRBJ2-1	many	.	TGTGCCAGCACCCCCGGCGGGTCCTACAATGAGCAGTTCTTC	CASTPGGSYNEQFF
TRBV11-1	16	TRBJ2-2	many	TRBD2	TGTGCCAGCAGCTCACTAGCGGAGGAGAACACCGGGGAGCTGTTTTTT	CASSSLAEENTGELFF
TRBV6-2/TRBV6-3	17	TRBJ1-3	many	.	TGTGCCAGCAGTCCCAGGAGGATCGGCGGCTCTGGAAACACCATATATTTT	CASSPRRIGGSGNTIYF
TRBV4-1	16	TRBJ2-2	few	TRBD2	TGCGCCAGCAGCCATACTAGCGGGGTGAACACCGGGGAGCTGTTTTTT	CASSHTSGVNTGELFF
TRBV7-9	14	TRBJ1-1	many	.	TGTGCCAGCAGCGATTGGACAGATAACACTGAAGCTTTCTTT	CASSDWTDNTEAFF
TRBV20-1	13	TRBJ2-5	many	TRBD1	TGCAGTGCTTCAGGGACAGGAAAAGAGACCCAGTACTTC	CSASGTGKETQYF
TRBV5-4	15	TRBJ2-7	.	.	TGTGCCAGCAGCTCACGAACGGATAGACGAGACGAGCAGTACTTC	CASSSRTDRRDEQYF
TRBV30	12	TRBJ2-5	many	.	TGTGCCTGGAGTGTTAGTTTAGAGACCCAGTACTTC	CAWSVSLETQYF